The present TCR beta chain was sequenced within a study of identical twins. V was pared by 0 bases and J by 2 bases, with 12 bases between. This CDR3 contains 16 residues. The V gene's germline CDR1 is SGHRS and CDR2 YFSETQ. A universal primer site arose from template switching, and cDNA bore unique molecular identifiers. TCRdb reanalysed the 5' RACE reads using MiXCR and keeps one entry per CDR3 protein. Of approximately 490,000 distinct CDR3 sequences listed, 20% to 25% are singletons. Another study also made use of these data, one on yellow fever vaccine responses in identical twins.

This TCR was sampled from a woman aged 18-29 years in good health. The sequencing sample was made of CD4+ T cells sorted from blood. The chain links TRBV5-1 to TRBJ2-1; D is unclear. In DNA, the CDR3 is TGCGCCAGCAGCTTGGCGTCTAACCCACCCTACAATGAGCAGTTCTTC. Translation gives CASSLASNPPYNEQFF.